This TCR beta chain is drawn from a study of cytomegalovirus exposure and HLA in healthy donors. Overall study: T cells numbering around 180 million yielded 117 million unique TCR beta sequences in an earlier analysis. Findings and caveats of the study: Rarity marked most TCR sequences, yet some public TCRs occurred in many donors. In an earlier analysis, productive rearrangement rates for most beta V segments clustered near 87% or 30%. After further analysis at a later stage, roughly 16,000 TCR beta sequences were associated with HLA alleles at 0.05 false discovery rate.

As regards this clone: Its antigen remains unidentified.

The CDR3 has 13 residues. Germline assignment: CDR1 SGHDT and CDR2 YYEEEE. J gave up 4 bases and V 3 bases, and 3 bases lay outside the gene matches. PCR employed 60 Vbeta and 13 Jbeta primers. Libraries were prepared by immunoSEQ multiplex PCR; TCRdb keeps only in-frame clonotypes and omits some of them. This sample has fewer than 120,000 clones, with 80% found just once. The chain couples TRBV5-6 to TRBJ2-7, with 8 bases lining up with TRBD1. Sequencing input: PBMCs. The sequence was collected from a woman in her fifties or sixties in good health and CMV-seropositive. The CDR3 loop reads CASSSGQGYEQYF. CDR3 nucleotide sequence: TGTGCCAGCAGCTCAGGACAGGGATACGAGCAGTACTTC.